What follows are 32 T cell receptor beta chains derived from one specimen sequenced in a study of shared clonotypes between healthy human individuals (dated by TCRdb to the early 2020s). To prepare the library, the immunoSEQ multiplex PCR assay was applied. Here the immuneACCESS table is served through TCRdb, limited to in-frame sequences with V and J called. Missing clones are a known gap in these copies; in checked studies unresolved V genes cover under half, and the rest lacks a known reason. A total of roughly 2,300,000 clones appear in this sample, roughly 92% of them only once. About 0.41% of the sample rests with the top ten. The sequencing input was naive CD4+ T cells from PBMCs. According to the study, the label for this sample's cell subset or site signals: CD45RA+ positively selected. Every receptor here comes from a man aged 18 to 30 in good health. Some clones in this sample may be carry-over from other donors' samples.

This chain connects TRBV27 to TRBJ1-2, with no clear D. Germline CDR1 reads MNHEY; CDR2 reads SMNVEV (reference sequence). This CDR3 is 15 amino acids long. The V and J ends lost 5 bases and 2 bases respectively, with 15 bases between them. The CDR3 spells CASSPLRDRNYGYTF. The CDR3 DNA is TGTGCCAGCAGTCCACTGAGGGATAGGAACTATGGCTACACCTTC.

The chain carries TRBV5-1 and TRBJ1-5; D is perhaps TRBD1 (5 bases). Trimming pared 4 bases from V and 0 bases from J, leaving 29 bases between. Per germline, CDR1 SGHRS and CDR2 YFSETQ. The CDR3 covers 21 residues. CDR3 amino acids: CASSPERDRTYTFYSNQPQHF. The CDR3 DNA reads TGCGCCAGCAGCCCGGAACGTGACAGAACCTACACATTTTATAGCAATCAGCCCCAGCATTTT. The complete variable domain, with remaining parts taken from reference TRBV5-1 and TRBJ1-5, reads KAGVTQTPRYLIKTRGQQVTLSCSPISGHRSVSWYQQTPGQGLQFLFEYFSETQRNKGNFPGRFSGRQFSNSRSEMNVSTLELGDSALYLCASSPERDRTYTFYSNQPQHFGDGTRLSIL.

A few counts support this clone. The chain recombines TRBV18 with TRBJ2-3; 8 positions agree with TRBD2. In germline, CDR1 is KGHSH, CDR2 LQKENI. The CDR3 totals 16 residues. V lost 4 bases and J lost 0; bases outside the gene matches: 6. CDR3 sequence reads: CASSQRGTRSTDTQYF. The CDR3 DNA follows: TGTGCCAGCTCACAGCGAGGGACTAGAAGCACAGATACGCAGTATTTT.

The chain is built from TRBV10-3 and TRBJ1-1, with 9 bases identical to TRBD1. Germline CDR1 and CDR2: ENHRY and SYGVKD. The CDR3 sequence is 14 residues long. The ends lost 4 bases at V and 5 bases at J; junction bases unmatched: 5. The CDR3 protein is CAISVGQGKTEAFF. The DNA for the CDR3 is TGTGCCATCAGTGTCGGACAGGGGAAGACTGAAGCTTTCTTT.

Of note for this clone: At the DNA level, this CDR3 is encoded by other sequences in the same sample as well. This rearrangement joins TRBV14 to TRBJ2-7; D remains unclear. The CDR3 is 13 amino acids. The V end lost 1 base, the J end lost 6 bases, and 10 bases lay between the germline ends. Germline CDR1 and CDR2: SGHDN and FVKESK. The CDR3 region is CASSQVSGREQYF. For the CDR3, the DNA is TGTGCCAGCAGCCAAGTATCAGGACGCGAGCAGTACTTC. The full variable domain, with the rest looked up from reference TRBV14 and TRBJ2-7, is EAGVTQFPSHSVIEKGQTVTLRCDPISGHDNLYWYRRVMGKEIKFLLHFVKESKQDESGMPNNRFLAERTGGTYSTLKVQPAELEDSGVYFCASSQVSGREQYFGPGTRLTVT.

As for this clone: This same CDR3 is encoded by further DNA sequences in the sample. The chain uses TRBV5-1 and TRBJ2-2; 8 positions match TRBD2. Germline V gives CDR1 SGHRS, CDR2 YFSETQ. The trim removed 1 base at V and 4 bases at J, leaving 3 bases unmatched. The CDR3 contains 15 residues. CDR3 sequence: CASSLPGGGTGELFF. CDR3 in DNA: TGCGCCAGCAGCTTGCCGGGAGGGGGCACCGGGGAGCTGTTTTTT. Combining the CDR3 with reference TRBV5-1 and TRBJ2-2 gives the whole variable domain KAGVTQTPRYLIKTRGQQVTLSCSPISGHRSVSWYQQTPGQGLQFLFEYFSETQRNKGNFPGRFSGRQFSNSRSEMNVSTLELGDSALYLCASSLPGGGTGELFFGEGSRLTVL.

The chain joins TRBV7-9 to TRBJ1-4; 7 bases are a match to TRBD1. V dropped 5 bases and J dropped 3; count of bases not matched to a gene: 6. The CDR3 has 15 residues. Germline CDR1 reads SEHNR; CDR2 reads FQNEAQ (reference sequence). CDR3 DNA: TGTGCCAGCAGCCCAAGGGGGACAGCTAATGAAAAACTGTTTTTT. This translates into CASSPRGTANEKLFF.

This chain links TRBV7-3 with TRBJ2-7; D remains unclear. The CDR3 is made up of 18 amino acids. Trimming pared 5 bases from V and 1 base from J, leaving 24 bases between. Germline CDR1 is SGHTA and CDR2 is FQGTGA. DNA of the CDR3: TGTGCCAGCAGCCCAAATCATATGTTAGGCCCGTCTTCCTACGAGCAGTACTTC. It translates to CASSPNHMLGPSSYEQYF.

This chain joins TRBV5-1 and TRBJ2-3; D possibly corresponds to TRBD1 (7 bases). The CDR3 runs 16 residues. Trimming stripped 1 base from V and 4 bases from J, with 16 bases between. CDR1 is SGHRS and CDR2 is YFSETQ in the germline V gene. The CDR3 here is CASSLNGQGEADTQYF. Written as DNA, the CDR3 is TGCGCCAGCAGCTTGAATGGGCAGGGGGAGGCAGATACGCAGTATTTT.

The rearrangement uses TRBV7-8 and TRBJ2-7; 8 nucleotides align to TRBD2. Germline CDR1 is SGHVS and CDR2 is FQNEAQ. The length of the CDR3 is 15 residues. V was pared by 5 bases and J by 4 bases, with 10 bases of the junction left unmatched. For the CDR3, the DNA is TGTGCCAGCAGCCCGAGCGGGAGTCCACCTTACGAGCAGTACTTC. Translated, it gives CASSPSGSPPYEQYF. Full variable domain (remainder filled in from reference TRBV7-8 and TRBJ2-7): GAGVSQSPRYKVAKRGQDVALRCDPISGHVSLFWYQQALGQGPEFLTYFQNEAQLDKSGLPSDRFFAERPEGSVSTLKIQRTQQEDSAVYLCASSPSGSPPYEQYFGPGTRLTVT.

DNA of the CDR3: TGTGCCAGCAGCTTGGGGGTATGGTATGAGCAGTTCTTC. Translated: CASSLGVWYEQFF. The rearrangement joins TRBV7-2 to TRBJ2-1; D may be TRBD1 or TRBD2 (5 bases each). V lost 3 bases, J lost 8 bases, and 11 bases lay in between. This CDR3 comprises 13 residues. Germline assignment: CDR1 SGHTA and CDR2 FQGNSA.

The CDR3 nucleotides are TGCGCCAGCAGCCGCTCCGGGACAGGGGTACAAGAGACCCAGTACTTC. Its protein product is CASSRSGTGVQETQYF. This chain joins TRBV4-3 and TRBJ2-5; the match to TRBD1 covers 10 bases. V shed 4 bases and J 2 bases; nucleotides not matched to a gene: 7. Germline V lookup: CDR1 LGHNA, CDR2 YSLEER. The CDR3 covers 16 residues.

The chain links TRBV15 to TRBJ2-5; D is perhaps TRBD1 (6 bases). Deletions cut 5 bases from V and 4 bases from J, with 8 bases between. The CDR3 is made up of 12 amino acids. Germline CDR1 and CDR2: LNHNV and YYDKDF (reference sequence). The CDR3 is CATSGGGETQYF. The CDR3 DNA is TGTGCCACCAGCGGGGGCGGAGAGACCCAGTACTTC.

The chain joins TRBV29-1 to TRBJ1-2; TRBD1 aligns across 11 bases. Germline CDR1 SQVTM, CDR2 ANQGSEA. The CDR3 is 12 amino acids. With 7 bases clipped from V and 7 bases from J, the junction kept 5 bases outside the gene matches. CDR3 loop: CSAGDRGGGYTF. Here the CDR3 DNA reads TGCAGCGCCGGGGACAGGGGGGGTGGCTACACCTTC.

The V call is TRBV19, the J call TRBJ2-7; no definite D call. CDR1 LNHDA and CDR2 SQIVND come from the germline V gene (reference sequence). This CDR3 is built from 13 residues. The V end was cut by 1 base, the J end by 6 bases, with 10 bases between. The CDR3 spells CASSIGRMAEQYF. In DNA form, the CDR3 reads TGTGCCAGTAGTATAGGAAGGATGGCCGAGCAGTACTTC. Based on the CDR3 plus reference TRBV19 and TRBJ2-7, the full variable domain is DGGITQSPKYLFRKEGQNVTLSCEQNLNHDAMYWYRQDPGQGLRLIYYSQIVNDFQKGDIAEGYSVSREKKESFPLTVTSAQKNPTAFYLCASSIGRMAEQYFGPGTRLTVT.

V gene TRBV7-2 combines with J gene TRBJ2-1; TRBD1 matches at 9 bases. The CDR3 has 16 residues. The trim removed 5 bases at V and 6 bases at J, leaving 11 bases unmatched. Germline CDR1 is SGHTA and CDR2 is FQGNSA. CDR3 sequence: CASSGRDRVFPNEQFF. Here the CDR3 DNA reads TGTGCCAGCAGCGGGAGGGACAGGGTGTTTCCCAATGAGCAGTTCTTC.

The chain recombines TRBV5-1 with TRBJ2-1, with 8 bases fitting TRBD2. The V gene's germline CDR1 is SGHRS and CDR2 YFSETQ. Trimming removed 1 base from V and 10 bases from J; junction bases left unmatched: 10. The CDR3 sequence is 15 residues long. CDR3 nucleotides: TGCGCCAGCAGCTTGTTCCCAGCGGGAGTAGGGGAGCAGTTCTTC. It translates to CASSLFPAGVGEQFF.

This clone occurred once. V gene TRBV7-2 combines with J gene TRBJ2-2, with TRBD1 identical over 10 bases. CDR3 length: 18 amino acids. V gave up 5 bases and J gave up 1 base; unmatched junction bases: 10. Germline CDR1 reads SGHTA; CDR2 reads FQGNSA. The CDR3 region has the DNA TGTGCCAGCAGCCTAAGGGACAGGGGTGTCGGGAACACCGGGGAGCTGTTTTTT. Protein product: CASSLRDRGVGNTGELFF.

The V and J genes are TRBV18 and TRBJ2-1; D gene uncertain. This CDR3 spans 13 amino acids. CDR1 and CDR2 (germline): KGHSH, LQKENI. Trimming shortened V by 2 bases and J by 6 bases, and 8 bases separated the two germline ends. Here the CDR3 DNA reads TGTGCCAGCTCACCATATCACCCCAATGAGCAGTTCTTC. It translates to CASSPYHPNEQFF.

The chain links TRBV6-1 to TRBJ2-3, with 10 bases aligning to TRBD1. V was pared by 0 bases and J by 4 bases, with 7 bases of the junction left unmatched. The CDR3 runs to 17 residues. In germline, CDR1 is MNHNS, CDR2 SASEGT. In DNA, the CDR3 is TGTGCCAGCAGTGAAGCCGGGACAGGGGCAGGGGCAGATACGCAGTATTTT. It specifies CASSEAGTGAGADTQYF.

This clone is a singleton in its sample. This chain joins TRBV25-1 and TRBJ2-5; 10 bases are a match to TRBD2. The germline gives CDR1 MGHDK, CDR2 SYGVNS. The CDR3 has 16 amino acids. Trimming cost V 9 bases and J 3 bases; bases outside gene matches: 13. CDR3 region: CASSSGRAQVKETQYF. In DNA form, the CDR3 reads TGTGCCAGTTCAAGCGGGAGGGCCCAGGTCAAAGAGACCCAGTACTTC.

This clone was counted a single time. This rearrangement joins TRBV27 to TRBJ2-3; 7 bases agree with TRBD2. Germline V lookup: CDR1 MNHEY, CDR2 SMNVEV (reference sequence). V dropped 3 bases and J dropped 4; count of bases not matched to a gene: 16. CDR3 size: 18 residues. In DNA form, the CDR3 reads TGTGCCAGCAGTTTTGGGTTACGGGGCGGGAGTAAGGCAGATACGCAGTATTTT. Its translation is CASSFGLRGGSKADTQYF.

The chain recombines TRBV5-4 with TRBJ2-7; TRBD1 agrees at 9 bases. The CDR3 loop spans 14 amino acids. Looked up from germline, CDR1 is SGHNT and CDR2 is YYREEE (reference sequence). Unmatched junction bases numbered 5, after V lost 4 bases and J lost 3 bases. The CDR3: CASSGGQGFYEQYF. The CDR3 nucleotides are TGTGCCAGCAGCGGCGGACAGGGGTTCTACGAGCAGTACTTC.

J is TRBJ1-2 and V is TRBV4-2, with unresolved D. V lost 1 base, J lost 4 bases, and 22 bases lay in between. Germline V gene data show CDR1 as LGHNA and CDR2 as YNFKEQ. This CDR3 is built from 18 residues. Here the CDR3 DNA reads TGTGCCAGCAGCCAAGGGAGGGCAGGAAACACGGGAGTCTATGGCTACACCTTC. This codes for CASSQGRAGNTGVYGYTF.

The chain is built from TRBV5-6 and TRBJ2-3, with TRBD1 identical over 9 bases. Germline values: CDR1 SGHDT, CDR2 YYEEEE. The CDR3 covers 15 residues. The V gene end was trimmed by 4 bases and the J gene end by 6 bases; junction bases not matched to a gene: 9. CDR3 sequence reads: CASSKPGQGFDTQYF. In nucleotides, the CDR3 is TGTGCCAGCAGCAAGCCGGGACAGGGTTTCGATACGCAGTATTTT.

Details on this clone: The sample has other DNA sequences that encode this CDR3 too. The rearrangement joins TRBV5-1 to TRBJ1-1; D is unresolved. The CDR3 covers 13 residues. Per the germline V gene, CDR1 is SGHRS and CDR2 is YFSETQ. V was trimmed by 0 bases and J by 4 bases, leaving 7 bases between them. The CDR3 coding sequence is TGCGCCAGCAGCTTGGGAGGAATCACTGAAGCTTTCTTT. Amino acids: CASSLGGITEAFF. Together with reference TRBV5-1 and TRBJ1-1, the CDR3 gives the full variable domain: KAGVTQTPRYLIKTRGQQVTLSCSPISGHRSVSWYQQTPGQGLQFLFEYFSETQRNKGNFPGRFSGRQFSNSRSEMNVSTLELGDSALYLCASSLGGITEAFFGQGTRLTVV.

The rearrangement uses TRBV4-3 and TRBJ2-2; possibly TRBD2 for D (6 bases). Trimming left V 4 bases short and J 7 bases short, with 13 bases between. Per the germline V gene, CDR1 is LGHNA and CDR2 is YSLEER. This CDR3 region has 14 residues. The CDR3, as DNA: TGCGCCAGCAGCCTTATGTGGGGGGACGGGGAGCTGTTTTTT. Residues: CASSLMWGDGELFF.

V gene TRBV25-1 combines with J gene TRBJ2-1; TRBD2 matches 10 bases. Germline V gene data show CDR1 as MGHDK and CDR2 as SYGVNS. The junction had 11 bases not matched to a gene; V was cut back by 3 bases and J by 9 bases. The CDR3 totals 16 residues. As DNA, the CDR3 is TGTGCCAGCAGTGAGTCTGGGCGTGGACTAGCGGTTGAGCAGTTCTTC. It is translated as CASSESGRGLAVEQFF.

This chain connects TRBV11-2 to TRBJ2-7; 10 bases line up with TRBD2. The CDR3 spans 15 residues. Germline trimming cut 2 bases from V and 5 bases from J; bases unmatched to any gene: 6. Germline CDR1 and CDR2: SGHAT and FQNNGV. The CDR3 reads CASSLRLAGVHEQYF. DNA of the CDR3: TGTGCCAGCAGCTTACGTCTAGCGGGAGTTCACGAGCAGTACTTC.

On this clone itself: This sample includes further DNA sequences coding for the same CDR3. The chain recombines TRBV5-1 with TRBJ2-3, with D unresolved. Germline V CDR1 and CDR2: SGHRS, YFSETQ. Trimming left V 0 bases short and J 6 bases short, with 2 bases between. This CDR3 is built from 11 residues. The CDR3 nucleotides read TGCGCCAGCAGCTTGGAGGATACGCAGTATTTT. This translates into CASSLEDTQYF.

The CDR3, as DNA: TGTGCCAGCAGCTTAGCGGGACTAGCGGGAAACACCGGGGAGCTGTTTTTT. Its protein is CASSLAGLAGNTGELFF. This chain uses TRBV11-2 with TRBJ2-2, with TRBD2 matching over 13 bases. V shed 1 base and J 2 bases; nucleotides not matched to a gene: 1. Germline V gene lookup returns CDR1 SGHAT and CDR2 FQNNGV. CDR3 length equals 17 residues.

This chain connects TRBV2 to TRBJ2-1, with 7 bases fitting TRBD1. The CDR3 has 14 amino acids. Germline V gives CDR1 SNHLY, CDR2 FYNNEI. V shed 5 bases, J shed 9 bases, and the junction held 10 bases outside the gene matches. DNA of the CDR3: TGTGCCAGCAGTTTAGCAGGGGGATTTGGTGAGCAGTTCTTC. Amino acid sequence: CASSLAGGFGEQFF.